The 25 T cell receptor beta chains below all came from one sample that was sequenced in a study of control samples from healthy donors and cancer patients. TCRdb keeps only in-frame clones here, not all; method: immunoSEQ multiplex PCR. The sample carries about 85,000 clones, 85% to 90% recorded once. The sample was blood. The receptors here all came from a woman in her sixties or seventies in good health.

This clone was recorded only once. The chain couples TRBV5-1 to TRBJ2-3, with TRBD2 identical over 10 bases. The V segment lost 0 bases and the J segment 3 bases; nucleotides outside the gene matches: 1. The CDR3 consists of 15 residues. Germline values: CDR1 SGHRS, CDR2 YFSETQ. DNA for the CDR3: TGCGCCAGCAGCTTGGAACTAGCGGGGACAGATACGCAGTATTTT. It is translated as CASSLELAGTDTQYF.

The chain joins TRBV10-3 to TRBJ2-7; 7 nucleotides align to TRBD1. Germline V CDR1 and CDR2: ENHRY, SYGVKD. J gave up 2 bases and V 5 bases, and 6 bases lay outside the gene matches. The CDR3 spans 14 residues. In nucleotides, the CDR3 is TGTGCCATCAGTAAAGACAGGGAAGCCTACGAGCAGTACTTC. Protein: CAISKDREAYEQYF.

This chain connects TRBV19 to TRBJ2-3; 7 bases are shared with TRBD1. V gave up 5 bases and J gave up 0 bases; unmatched junction bases: 5. This CDR3 has 15 residues. CDR1 and CDR2 (germline): LNHDA, SQIVND (reference sequence). The CDR3 reads CASSGRTGSTDTQYF. The DNA for the CDR3 is TGTGCCAGTAGTGGACGGACAGGTAGCACAGATACGCAGTATTTT.

The rearrangement uses TRBV2 and TRBJ1-5; D unresolved. The CDR3 is 13 residues long. Germline CDR1 reads SNHLY; CDR2 reads FYNNEI. V lost 3 bases and J lost 6, with 9 bases in between. CDR3 coding DNA: TGTGCCAGCAGTGAGGAGGGTGCTCAGCCCCAGCATTTT. Translating it yields CASSEEGAQPQHF.

The chain combines TRBV30 with TRBJ1-1, with D perhaps TRBD1 (5 bases). V lost 3 bases and J lost 1, with 12 bases in between. The germline CDR1 and CDR2 sequences are GTSNPN and SVGIG (reference sequence). This CDR3 is 14 amino acids long. CDR3 DNA: TGTGCCTGGAGCCTCGGGACGGCGAACACTGAAGCTTTCTTT. This translates into CAWSLGTANTEAFF.

The V gene is TRBV20-1, the J gene TRBJ2-5; D is perhaps TRBD2 (5 bases). Germline CDR1 reads DFQATT; CDR2 reads SNEGSKA (reference sequence). The V end lost 7 bases, the J end lost 4 bases, and 10 bases lay between the germline ends. The CDR3 extends over 11 amino acids. CDR3 residues: CSVSARETQYF. CDR3 sequence (DNA): TGCAGTGTTAGCGCAAGAGAGACCCAGTACTTC.

This chain joins TRBV11-2 and TRBJ1-1, with a weak D call TRBD1 (6 bases). The CDR3 is 15 residues long. The germline CDR1 and CDR2 sequences are SGHAT and FQNNGV. The V and J ends lost 4 bases and 2 bases respectively, with 14 bases between them. CDR3 nucleotide sequence: TGTGCCAGCAGCTCCCCGCAGGGGCGAAACACTGAAGCTTTCTTT. The encoded protein is CASSSPQGRNTEAFF.

This chain links TRBV5-1 with TRBJ2-3; TRBD1 is a possible D gene (7 bases). The CDR3 spans 16 residues. CDR1 and CDR2 (germline): SGHRS, YFSETQ. V lost 7 bases and J 0 bases, leaving 18 bases between the germline ends. The DNA of the CDR3 is TGCGCCAGCTCCTTTCAGGGGGGTGCTAGCACAGATACGCAGTATTTT. Residues: CASSFQGGASTDTQYF.

The rearrangement joins TRBV19 to TRBJ2-5; TRBD2 agrees at 16 bases. The CDR3 is 16 residues long. Trimming took 6 bases from V and 8 from J; bases not matched to a gene: 9. From germline, CDR1 is LNHDA and CDR2 SQIVND (reference sequence). DNA of the CDR3: TGTGCCAGTAGAAAGGGACTAGCGGGAGGGGATAACACCCAGTACTTC. It encodes CASRKGLAGGDNTQYF.

J is TRBJ2-3 and V is TRBV4-1; 10 nucleotides align to TRBD2. The CDR3 is 15 amino acids. The V gene end was trimmed by 3 bases and the J gene end by 4 bases; junction bases not matched to a gene: 4. The germline CDR1 and CDR2 sequences are MGHRA and YSYEKL. In nucleotides, the CDR3 is TGCGCCAGCAGCCATCGGACTAGCGGACCAGATACGCAGTATTTT. This translates into CASSHRTSGPDTQYF.

CDR3 region: CSAPSLVEAFF. DNA for the CDR3: TGCAGTGCGCCAAGTCTGGTTGAAGCTTTCTTT. The chain has TRBV20-1 and TRBJ1-1; D is unclear. V was trimmed by 6 bases and J by 7 bases, leaving 12 bases between them. Germline V gene sequence: CDR1 DFQATT, CDR2 SNEGSKA (reference sequence). The CDR3 has 11 residues.

The CDR3 DNA reads TGTGCCATCAGTGGTACGAGCGGGGGCCAGAATGAGCAGTTCTTC. This codes for CAISGTSGGQNEQFF. The chain has TRBV10-3 and TRBJ2-1, with TRBD2 identical over 8 bases. This CDR3 is 15 amino acids long. V dropped 4 bases and J dropped 7; count of bases not matched to a gene: 9. The germline V gene encodes CDR1 ENHRY and CDR2 SYGVKD.

This chain's CDR3 is CARSKMVLPAYGYTF. CDR3 sequence (DNA): TGTGCCAGAAGCAAAATGGTCCTCCCCGCCTATGGCTACACCTTC. The chain carries TRBV5-3 and TRBJ1-2, with D unresolved. TRBV5-3 has ORF status, its function being uncertain. The CDR3 consists of 15 residues. V dropped 4 bases and J dropped 4 bases, with 17 bases sitting between them.

The rearrangement uses TRBV25-1 and TRBJ2-5, with D maybe TRBD2 (5 bases). V lost 3 bases to trimming and J lost 8 bases, with 19 bases between them. The CDR3 contains 15 residues. The germline gives CDR1 MGHDK, CDR2 SYGVNS. CDR3 region: CASSDQGTSRGTQYF. The CDR3 coding sequence is TGTGCCAGCAGTGATCAAGGTACAAGCCGGGGAACCCAGTACTTC.

V usage is TRBV12-5 and J usage is TRBJ1-1; D gene ambiguous. Germline loops: CDR1 LGHNT, CDR2 FRNRAP. Trimming removed 2 bases from V and 2 bases from J, with 0 bases in between. The length of the CDR3 is 11 residues. CDR3 DNA sequence: TGTGCTAGTGGTTTGAACACTGAAGCTTTCTTT. It yields the protein CASGLNTEAFF.

The CDR3 coding sequence is TGTGCCAGCAGCGTAGCCGGCAGGGCTTCACCCCTCCACTTT. Translating it yields CASSVAGRASPLHF. The V call is TRBV9, the J call TRBJ1-6, with D perhaps TRBD1 (5 bases). This CDR3 has 14 residues. CDR1 and CDR2 (germline): SGDLS, YYNGEE. Trimming removed 0 bases at V and 9 bases at J, with 10 bases between.

CDR3 residues: CASSLGLWGNTEAFF. As DNA, the CDR3 is TGTGCCAGCAGCTTAGGTCTGTGGGGGAACACTGAAGCTTTCTTT. The chain carries TRBV7-6 and TRBJ1-1; D is uncertain. Germline CDR1 SGHVS, CDR2 FNYEAQ. This CDR3 comprises 15 residues. Deletions cut 1 base from V and 1 base from J, with 10 bases between.

This clone was observed a single time. This chain joins TRBV18 and TRBJ1-2; D is unclear. Germline V gene lookup returns CDR1 KGHSH and CDR2 LQKENI. Trimming cost V 0 bases and J 5 bases, with 13 bases left between them. CDR3 length equals 15 residues. DNA of the CDR3: TGTGCCAGCTCACCACCGGTGGAAGTTGCTTATGGCTACACCTTC. It specifies CASSPPVEVAYGYTF.

This chain joins TRBV20-1 and TRBJ1-2, with 7 nucleotides matching TRBD1. The CDR3 loop spans 14 amino acids. The V segment lost 3 bases and the J segment 5 bases; nucleotides outside the gene matches: 9. Germline CDR1 and CDR2: DFQATT and SNEGSKA (reference sequence). The CDR3: CSASRQGGRYGYTF. CDR3 DNA: TGCAGTGCTAGTAGACAGGGAGGGAGGTATGGCTACACCTTC.

The DNA for the CDR3 is TGCGCCAGCAGTGAGTCGGGACAGGGGAATGAAAAACTGTTTTTT. Encoded protein: CASSESGQGNEKLFF. V gene TRBV10-1 combines with J gene TRBJ1-4, with 10 nucleotides matching TRBD1. The germline V gene encodes CDR1 WNHNN and CDR2 SYGVQD (reference sequence). CDR3 length: 15 amino acids. V shed 0 bases and J 5 bases; nucleotides not matched to a gene: 0.

The CDR3 DNA reads as TGTGCCAGTAGTCCGCGGACAGGGGAGGAGACCCAGTACTTC. Protein: CASSPRTGEETQYF. This chain links TRBV19 with TRBJ2-5, with 9 nucleotides matching TRBD1. Germline V gene lookup returns CDR1 LNHDA and CDR2 SQIVND (reference sequence). J was trimmed by 5 bases and V by 5 bases; bases with no gene match: 6. The CDR3 contains 14 residues. The variable domain in full, with the rest retrieved from reference TRBV19 and TRBJ2-5, is DGGITQSPKYLFRKEGQNVTLSCEQNLNHDAMYWYRQDPGQGLRLIYYSQIVNDFQKGDIAEGYSVSREKKESFPLTVTSAQKNPTAFYLCASSPRTGEETQYFGPGTRLLVL.

V usage is TRBV28 and J usage is TRBJ1-2; D possibly corresponds to TRBD1 (5 bases). This CDR3 spans 13 amino acids. Germline CDR1 is MDHEN and CDR2 is SYDVKM. Trimming took off 3 bases at V and 3 bases at J, with 8 bases between the two ends. CDR3 protein: CASSFGADYGYTF. Here the CDR3 DNA reads TGTGCCAGCAGTTTTGGGGCGGACTATGGCTACACCTTC.

The chain recombines TRBV19 with TRBJ2-3; maybe TRBD1 (6 bases). V was clipped by 1 base and J by 5 bases, with 13 bases between them. Per the germline V gene, CDR1 is LNHDA and CDR2 is SQIVND (reference sequence). CDR3 size: 15 residues. The CDR3 sequence is CASSIGGGALDTQYF. The CDR3 DNA reads as TGTGCCAGTAGTATAGGAGGGGGAGCCTTAGATACGCAGTATTTT.

This clone was recorded a few times. This chain links TRBV18 with TRBJ1-2; 9 bases match TRBD1. The CDR3 length is 16 residues. V shed 5 bases, J shed 3 bases, and the junction held 10 bases outside the gene matches. Germline V gene sequence: CDR1 KGHSH, CDR2 LQKENI. The DNA for the CDR3 is TGTGCCAGCTCATACGGGACAGGGTCCTTACACTATGGCTACACCTTC. This translates into CASSYGTGSLHYGYTF.

V gene TRBV4-1 combines with J gene TRBJ2-4; 9 bases fit TRBD2. The CDR3 contains 17 residues. From germline, CDR1 is MGHRA and CDR2 YSYEKL. V was pared by 1 base and J by 3 bases, with 7 bases of the junction left unmatched. The CDR3 sequence is CASSQAEGLAIKNIQYF. The CDR3 coding sequence is TGCGCCAGCAGCCAAGCGGAGGGACTAGCAATCAAAAACATTCAGTACTTC.